Detailed here is one T cell receptor beta chain. As yet, its antigen is unknown. The roughly 120-subject validation cohort, separate from the approximately 670-subject first cohort, included the donors. The data originate from a study of cytomegalovirus exposure and HLA in healthy donors. Study observations and caveats: Researchers counted some 150 TCR beta chains as cytomegalovirus-associated.

Assay: immunoSEQ multiplex PCR; the TCRdb copy retains only in-frame clones and omits some. This table has about 120,000 clones, roughly 89% appearing once. The CDR3 covers 17 residues. Germline assignment: CDR1 PRHDT and CDR2 FYEKMQ (reference sequence). V lost 0 bases to trimming and J lost 0 bases; unmatched junction nucleotides: 0. The V gene is TRBV13, the J gene TRBJ2-3; 13 positions match TRBD2. The sample comprised PBMCs. The sequence came from a woman younger than 30 in good health and CMV-seronegative. The CDR3: CASSLGLAGGSTDTQYF. CDR3 sequence (DNA): TGTGCCAGCAGCTTAGGACTAGCGGGGGGGAGCACAGATACGCAGTATTTT.